Presented here are 32 T cell receptor beta chains from one specimen sequenced in a study of cytomegalovirus exposure and HLA in healthy donors. The PCR made use of 60 Vbeta and 13 Jbeta primers. Generated by immunoSEQ multiplex PCR, the TCRdb table keeps only in-frame clones and is missing some. The table lists 200,000 to 250,000 clones, 55% to 75% of them singletons, with approximately 2.5% in the top ten. Sequencing used PBMCs. Source of these receptors: a middle-aged man in good health and CMV-seropositive.

This clone showed up just a few times. The chain uses TRBV4-2 and TRBJ1-1; D is uncertain. Germline CDR1 and CDR2: LGHNA and YNFKEQ. This CDR3 is 12 amino acids long. Between the trimmed V and J ends, which lost 2 bases and 2 bases, there was a span of 3 bases. The DNA of the CDR3 is TGTGCCAGCAGCCAACAAAACACTGAAGCTTTCTTT. Residues: CASSQQNTEAFF.

The chain is built from TRBV18 and TRBJ1-2; TRBD1 might be the D (5 bases). The CDR3 is 14 residues long. V dropped 1 base and J dropped 6 bases, with 12 bases sitting between them. Germline CDR1 and CDR2: KGHSH and LQKENI. The CDR3 sequence is CASSPRGTVDGYTF. The CDR3 nucleotides read TGTGCCAGCTCACCACGGGGCACGGTGGATGGCTACACCTTC.

This clone appeared a single time. This sequence joins TRBV5-1 and TRBJ2-7; TRBD1 is a possible D gene (5 bases). The CDR3 runs 15 residues. The germline V gene encodes CDR1 SGHRS and CDR2 YFSETQ. Between the trimmed V and J ends, which lost 5 bases and 0 bases, there was a span of 15 bases. The CDR3 DNA reads as TGCGCCAGCAGACGACAGTCTACGAGCTCCTACGAGCAGTACTTC. Protein sequence: CASRRQSTSSYEQYF.

This clone was recorded once. The CDR3, as DNA: TGTGCCAGCAGTTTAAACAGGGGTCCCTACGAGCAGTACTTC. Translating gives CASSLNRGPYEQYF. This chain links TRBV28 with TRBJ2-7; 7 positions match TRBD1. This CDR3 is built from 14 residues. Germline assignment: CDR1 MDHEN and CDR2 SYDVKM. Trimming at V came to 2 bases and at J to 2 bases, leaving 3 bases not matched to a gene.

The chain carries TRBV5-1 and TRBJ1-2; no clear D gene. Between the trimmed V and J ends, which lost 3 bases and 4 bases, there was a span of 10 bases. CDR1 is SGHRS and CDR2 is YFSETQ in the germline V gene. The CDR3 has 13 residues. CDR3 protein: CASSSPAGYGYTF. In DNA form, the CDR3 reads TGCGCCAGCAGCTCCCCCGCAGGCTATGGCTACACCTTC.

The gene calls are TRBV19 and TRBJ2-7, with TRBD2 identical over 8 bases. The CDR3 is 14 amino acids. Germline CDR1 and CDR2: LNHDA and SQIVND (reference sequence). The trim removed 1 base at V and 4 bases at J, leaving 3 bases unmatched. CDR3 in DNA: TGTGCCAGTAGTATAGCGGCGGGGGGATACGAGCAGTACTTC. It is translated as CASSIAAGGYEQYF.

V usage is TRBV27 and J usage is TRBJ2-4, with 8 nucleotides matching TRBD1. There are 17 residues in the CDR3. After removal of 3 bases from V and 0 bases from J, the junction contained 7 bases not matched to a gene. Germline V gives CDR1 MNHEY, CDR2 SMNVEV (reference sequence). The CDR3 DNA reads TGTGCCAGCAGTTTTGGGGGCGGACAGGGAGCCAAAAACATTCAGTACTTC. Protein sequence: CASSFGGGQGAKNIQYF.

V is TRBV2 and J is TRBJ1-2, with D possibly being TRBD1 (5 bases). Deletions cut 1 base from V and 4 bases from J, with 10 bases between. CDR3 size: 14 residues. Germline CDR1 SNHLY, CDR2 FYNNEI. CDR3 residues: CASSEGRVGYGYTF. For the CDR3, the DNA is TGTGCCAGCAGTGAAGGCAGGGTAGGCTATGGCTACACCTTC.

The chain combines TRBV11-2 with TRBJ2-3; 12 nucleotides agree with TRBD2. The CDR3 is made up of 19 amino acids. CDR1 is SGHAT, CDR2 FQNNGV, per germline. V was clipped by 1 base and J by 2 bases; unmatched bases: 10. The CDR3 protein is CASSLVAGTSGLYTDTQYF. CDR3 bases: TGTGCCAGCAGCTTAGTGGCCGGGACTAGCGGGTTGTACACAGATACGCAGTATTTT.

V is TRBV6-1 and J is TRBJ2-6; D gene ambiguous. Germline values: CDR1 MNHNS, CDR2 SASEGT. This CDR3 has 18 amino acids. V was pared by 1 base and J by 0 bases, with 13 bases between. The CDR3 here is CASSEVVRFTSGANVLTF. In DNA, the CDR3 is TGTGCCAGCAGTGAAGTGGTCAGATTTACCTCTGGGGCCAACGTCCTGACTTTC.

This clone was seen only a few times. The chain has TRBV7-9 and TRBJ2-2, with D tentatively TRBD1 (6 bases). The CDR3 sequence is 16 residues long. CDR1 is SEHNR, CDR2 FQNEAQ, per germline (reference sequence). V was shortened by 7 bases and J by 0 bases, with 15 bases between the two germline ends. CDR3 loop: CASNPTQGSNTGELFF. The CDR3 bases are TGTGCCAGCAACCCTACCCAGGGGTCGAACACCGGGGAGCTGTTTTTT.

This clone was seen only once. For the CDR3, the DNA is TGCGCCAGCAGTACAGGGGGTGGTGGGAACACTGAAGCTTTCTTT. Its translation: CASSTGGGGNTEAFF. The rearrangement uses TRBV5-1 and TRBJ1-1, with 8 bases lining up with TRBD1. The CDR3 has 15 residues. The germline V gene encodes CDR1 SGHRS and CDR2 YFSETQ. V gave up 5 bases and J gave up 1 base; unmatched junction bases: 7. Together with reference TRBV5-1 and TRBJ1-1, the CDR3 gives the full variable domain: KAGVTQTPRYLIKTRGQQVTLSCSPISGHRSVSWYQQTPGQGLQFLFEYFSETQRNKGNFPGRFSGRQFSNSRSEMNVSTLELGDSALYLCASSTGGGGNTEAFFGQGTRLTVV.

This sequence joins TRBV27 and TRBJ2-1; 7 bases are shared with TRBD1. The CDR3 has 16 amino acids. From germline, CDR1 is MNHEY and CDR2 SMNVEV (reference sequence). V lost 2 bases, J lost 0 bases, and 4 bases stayed unmatched. Written as DNA, the CDR3 is TGTGCCAGCAGTTTAATCGGGGACAGCTCCTACAATGAGCAGTTCTTC. Protein product: CASSLIGDSSYNEQFF.

The chain couples TRBV13 to TRBJ2-2; no reliable D call. With 9 bases removed from V and 3 bases from J, the gap between germline ends came to 11 bases. The CDR3 is made up of 13 amino acids. The germline gives CDR1 PRHDT, CDR2 FYEKMQ (reference sequence). CDR3 loop: CASEFEDTGELFF. In DNA, the CDR3 is TGTGCCAGTGAGTTTGAAGACACCGGGGAGCTGTTTTTT.

V gene TRBV2 combines with J gene TRBJ1-1; D call uncertain. V lost 0 bases to trimming and J lost 4 bases, with 9 bases between them. This CDR3 is 14 amino acids long. Germline lookup yields CDR1 SNHLY and CDR2 FYNNEI. CDR3 coding DNA: TGTGCCAGCAGTGAAGCTGGATGGGCCACTGAAGCTTTCTTT. As protein: CASSEAGWATEAFF.

This rearrangement joins TRBV7-9 to TRBJ1-6; D remains ambiguous. The V gene lost 7 bases and the J gene lost 10 bases, with 17 bases spanning the gap. Germline V gene data show CDR1 as SEHNR and CDR2 as FQNEAQ (reference sequence). The CDR3 spans 14 residues. CDR3 in amino acids: CASNPTDLGSPLHF. The CDR3 DNA reads as TGTGCCAGCAACCCTACGGACTTGGGGTCACCCCTCCACTTT.

The chain recombines TRBV6-5 with TRBJ2-2; D not resolved. V was trimmed by 8 bases and J by 4 bases, leaving 8 bases between them. Germline V gene sequence: CDR1 MNHEY, CDR2 SVGAGI. This CDR3 is 12 amino acids long. Here the CDR3 DNA reads TGTGCCAGCTCTAGACCCACCGGGGAGCTGTTTTTT. It codes for CASSRPTGELFF.

This clone was seen just once. This chain connects TRBV4-3 to TRBJ1-2, with a weak D call TRBD1 (6 bases). The germline V and J ends were trimmed by 0 bases and 3 bases, with 17 bases remaining between them. The germline V gene has CDR1 LGHNA and CDR2 YSLEER. This CDR3 comprises 17 residues. The CDR3 bases are TGCGCCAGCAGCCAAGATAAGGGGGGGCAGAGGGACTATGGCTACACCTTC. Its protein is CASSQDKGGQRDYGYTF.

The sample holds a few counts of this clone. This sequence joins TRBV27 and TRBJ2-1; tentatively, D is TRBD2 (5 bases). This CDR3 spans 13 amino acids. V lost 6 bases, J lost 2 bases, and 8 bases lay in between. The germline V gene has CDR1 MNHEY and CDR2 SMNVEV (reference sequence). The CDR3 region is CASSPGTYNEQFF. The CDR3 nucleotides are TGTGCCAGCAGCCCCGGGACCTACAATGAGCAGTTCTTC.

In its sample, this clone was seen once. The V call is TRBV7-8, the J call TRBJ2-2; the match to TRBD2 covers 11 bases. Germline lookup yields CDR1 SGHVS and CDR2 FQNEAQ. The CDR3 is made up of 18 amino acids. V lost 3 bases to trimming and J lost 1 base; unmatched junction nucleotides: 7. This CDR3 is CASSLSLAGAQNTGELFF. CDR3 nucleotides: TGTGCCAGCAGCTTGTCACTAGCGGGGGCCCAGAACACCGGGGAGCTGTTTTTT.

This clone was counted between two and nine times. The rearrangement uses TRBV7-9 and TRBJ1-5; D is ambiguous. Germline-derived CDR1 and CDR2 are SEHNR and FQNEAQ (reference sequence). The V gene lost 8 bases and the J gene lost 1 base, with 6 bases spanning the gap. This CDR3 is 12 amino acids long. The CDR3 DNA sequence: TGTGCCAGCGGGCAGAGCAATCAGCCCCAGCATTTT. Encoded protein: CASGQSNQPQHF.

This rearrangement joins TRBV14 to TRBJ2-1; 7 nucleotides line up with TRBD2. Germline V gene sequence: CDR1 SGHDN, CDR2 FVKESK. The CDR3 is made up of 17 amino acids. The V and J ends lost 3 bases and 2 bases, in that order; junction bases with no gene match: 10. CDR3 nucleotides: TGTGCCAGCAGCCAGAGGTTGGGGGGGATAACCTACAATGAGCAGTTCTTC. Encoded protein: CASSQRLGGITYNEQFF.

The sample holds a few counts of this clone. The gene calls are TRBV5-4 and TRBJ1-1; 10 nucleotides align to TRBD1. Trimming at V came to 4 bases and at J to 4 bases, leaving 16 bases not matched to a gene. There are 18 residues in the CDR3. Germline loops: CDR1 SGHNT, CDR2 YYREEE (reference sequence). The CDR3 region has the DNA TGTGCCAGCAGCCAAACCGGGACAGGGGTTTATTTAGGCACTGAAGCTTTCTTT. Residues: CASSQTGTGVYLGTEAFF.

V and J are TRBV2 and TRBJ2-7, with 9 bases that match TRBD2. Germline V gene lookup returns CDR1 SNHLY and CDR2 FYNNEI. This CDR3 has 16 amino acids. With 6 bases clipped from V and 1 base from J, the junction kept 10 bases outside the gene matches. The DNA for the CDR3 is TGTGCCAGCAGCCCTTTTAGCGGGGGCGGATCCTACGAGCAGTACTTC. Encoded protein: CASSPFSGGGSYEQYF.

The sample holds a few counts of this clone. The CDR3 DNA follows: TGCGCCAGCAGCCAAAGCAGGGGCGGCGAGCAGTACTTC. Encoded protein: CASSQSRGGEQYF. The rearrangement links TRBV4-3 to TRBJ2-7, with D possibly TRBD1 on 6 matching bases. CDR1 LGHNA and CDR2 YSLEER come from the germline V gene. This CDR3 is built from 13 residues. V lost 2 bases, J lost 6 bases, and 11 bases lay in between.

The chain carries TRBV5-6 and TRBJ1-1; D gene ambiguous. V was pared by 2 bases and J by 0 bases, with 11 bases between. In germline, CDR1 is SGHDT, CDR2 YYEEEE. This CDR3 spans 15 amino acids. CDR3 sequence reads: CASSFPGNLNTEAFF. The CDR3 DNA is TGTGCCAGCAGCTTTCCCGGGAATTTGAACACTGAAGCTTTCTTT.

This clone was seen only a few times. This sequence joins TRBV28 and TRBJ1-5; tentative D call: TRBD1 (6 bases). There are 14 residues in the CDR3. The germline V gene encodes CDR1 MDHEN and CDR2 SYDVKM. V was cut by 6 bases and J by 1 base, with 10 bases left in between. The CDR3 DNA reads TGTGCCAGCAGCCTCGGACAGAGCAATCAGCCCCAGCATTTT. This gives the protein CASSLGQSNQPQHF.

V gene TRBV10-2 combines with J gene TRBJ1-5, with D possibly TRBD1 on 6 matching bases. The CDR3 has 16 residues. Trimming cost V 9 bases and J 5 bases, with 23 bases left between them. Germline CDR1 WSHSY, CDR2 SAAADI. CDR3 region: CASDGTPPSQDQPQHF. The CDR3 DNA sequence: TGCGCCAGTGACGGGACACCCCCGAGTCAAGATCAGCCCCAGCATTTT.

The V and J genes are TRBV2 and TRBJ1-4, with 8 bases matching TRBD1. V gave up 3 bases and J gave up 7 bases; unmatched junction bases: 4. The germline gives CDR1 SNHLY, CDR2 FYNNEI. The CDR3 is 14 residues long. CDR3 in amino acids: CASSDLQGGEKLFF. CDR3 nucleotide sequence: TGTGCCAGCAGTGATCTACAGGGGGGTGAAAAACTGTTTTTT.

V and J are TRBV10-3 and TRBJ1-1; 7 positions agree with TRBD1. The V gene's germline CDR1 is ENHRY and CDR2 SYGVKD. The CDR3 totals 15 residues. V lost 0 bases, J lost 1 base, and 2 bases stayed unmatched. The CDR3 coding sequence is TGTGCCATCAGTGAGTCTTGGACAGGGAACACTGAAGCTTTCTTT. Residues: CAISESWTGNTEAFF.

The chain carries TRBV12-5 and TRBJ2-7, with TRBD1 matching 9 bases. With 9 bases clipped from V and 3 bases from J, the junction kept 9 bases outside the gene matches. Germline V lookup: CDR1 LGHNT, CDR2 FRNRAP. The CDR3 contains 14 residues. The CDR3 DNA follows: TGTGCTAGCGCGTACCTGGGACAGGGCTACGAGCAGTACTTC. Amino acids: CASAYLGQGYEQYF.

This clone has more than one count but fewer than ten. The V call is TRBV5-1, the J call TRBJ2-7; perhaps TRBD2 as D (5 bases). Per germline, CDR1 SGHRS and CDR2 YFSETQ. The CDR3 has 15 amino acids. Between the trimmed V and J ends, which lost 0 bases and 0 bases, there was a span of 10 bases. CDR3 nucleotides: TGCGCCAGCAGCTTGGAACCGGGGAGCTCCTACGAGCAGTACTTC. Protein sequence: CASSLEPGSSYEQYF.